There are a few counts of the clone carrying this TCR beta chain. Using immunoSEQ multiplex PCR, the repertoire was profiled, and TCRdb retains in-frame clones only, with some absent. The data show 250,000 to 300,000 clones, about 86% seen once. V shed 0 bases and J shed 5 bases, with 17 bases lying between them. CDR3 size: 17 residues. The germline CDR1 and CDR2 sequences are SGHVS and FQNEAQ. Seattle enrolled patients during active infection and tracked them longitudinally. The data were obtained in a study of blood T cell repertoires in COVID-19. Sequencing was performed on peripheral blood. The clonotype comes from a woman between 25 and 40 years old with COVID-19, enrolled during active disease. This rearrangement joins TRBV7-8 to TRBJ1-5; perhaps TRBD1 as D (6 bases). CDR3 amino acids: CASSLALFRDNYQPQHF. The CDR3 bases are TGTGCCAGCAGCTTAGCGCTGTTCCGGGACAATTATCAGCCCCAGCATTTT.